Below are 24 T cell receptor beta chains sequenced from a single sample in a study of CD4 T cell repertoires in COVID-19. Sequenced by immunoSEQ multiplex PCR; TCRdb stores in-frame clones only, minus some. The data hold tens of thousands of clones, with roughly 80% observed a single time. Sequences were derived from CD4+ T cells from peripheral blood, sampled after recovery from COVID-19. The receptors here all came from a human donor who had COVID-19.

The chain uses TRBV29-1 and TRBJ2-2; D is undetermined. Germline V gives CDR1 SQVTM, CDR2 ANQGSEA. Trimming removed 4 bases from V and 5 bases from J, with 5 bases in between. There are 11 residues in the CDR3. CDR3 residues: CSVGVTGELFF. CDR3 nucleotide sequence: TGCAGCGTTGGTGTGACCGGGGAGCTGTTTTTT.

This chain joins TRBV5-4 and TRBJ2-1, with D possibly matching TRBD2 (6 bases). Trimming removed 0 bases at V and 3 bases at J, with 13 bases between. The length of the CDR3 is 16 residues. Germline assignment: CDR1 SGHNT and CDR2 YYREEE (reference sequence). The CDR3 loop is CASSLGGIGDYNEQFF. CDR3 in DNA: TGTGCCAGCAGCTTGGGCGGGATAGGGGACTACAATGAGCAGTTCTTC.

The chain employs TRBV29-1 and TRBJ2-7; maybe TRBD2 (5 bases). The germline gives CDR1 SQVTM, CDR2 ANQGSEA. The germline V and J ends were trimmed by 6 bases and 3 bases, with 6 bases remaining between them. This CDR3 region has 10 residues. CDR3 DNA: TGCAGCGTCGGGGACTACGAGCAGTACTTC. Translated: CSVGDYEQYF.

The chain recombines TRBV19 with TRBJ2-5; 10 bases map to TRBD2. The junction had 3 bases not matched to a gene; V was cut back by 4 bases and J by 1 base. CDR1 is LNHDA, CDR2 SQIVND, per germline (reference sequence). This CDR3 region has 15 residues. The CDR3 DNA reads TGTGCCAGTAGTACGTCTAGCGGGGGCCAAGAGACCCAGTACTTC. Residues: CASSTSSGGQETQYF.

This chain joins TRBV5-5 and TRBJ1-1; D is uncertain. CDR3 length equals 14 residues. In germline, CDR1 is SGHKS, CDR2 YYEKEE (reference sequence). Trimming stripped 4 bases from V and 0 bases from J, with 10 bases between. In DNA, the CDR3 is TGTGCCAGCAGCAAACAGAACATGAACACTGAAGCTTTCTTT. Its translation: CASSKQNMNTEAFF.

The chain is built from TRBV5-4 and TRBJ2-1; 9 bases align to TRBD2. The CDR3 covers 18 residues. CDR1 is SGHNT, CDR2 YYREEE, per germline (reference sequence). Unmatched junction bases numbered 11, after V lost 4 bases and J lost 0 bases. The CDR3 protein is CASSPGGRLADSYNEQFF. CDR3 nucleotides: TGTGCCAGCAGCCCCGGCGGGCGACTAGCGGACTCCTACAATGAGCAGTTCTTC.

This rearrangement joins TRBV5-1 to TRBJ1-6; no firm D call. Germline CDR1 and CDR2: SGHRS and YFSETQ. V lost 0 bases and J lost 3, with 7 bases in between. The CDR3 has 15 residues. The CDR3 sequence: CASSLGRSYNSPLHF. The CDR3 DNA sequence: TGCGCCAGCAGCTTGGGACGGAGCTATAATTCACCCCTCCACTTT.

The sample holds one count of this clone. The CDR3: CASSFSGTSGNNEQFF. The CDR3 DNA reads as TGCGCCAGCAGCTTCTCCGGGACTAGCGGGAACAATGAGCAGTTCTTC. The chain joins TRBV5-1 to TRBJ2-1; TRBD2 matches at 13 bases. The CDR3 is 16 amino acids. Germline V gene lookup returns CDR1 SGHRS and CDR2 YFSETQ. V shed 2 bases and J 5 bases; nucleotides not matched to a gene: 4.

This chain connects TRBV27 to TRBJ1-2; 7 bases match TRBD1. Germline CDR1 reads MNHEY; CDR2 reads SMNVEV (reference sequence). After removal of 3 bases from V and 8 bases from J, the junction contained 9 bases not matched to a gene. The CDR3 loop spans 14 amino acids. CDR3 sequence (DNA): TGTGCCAGCAGTTTTGGGCAGGGGGAATGGGGCTACACCTTC. Amino acid sequence: CASSFGQGEWGYTF.

The chain employs TRBV21-1 and TRBJ2-1; the DNA was not used to check the table's D call, TRBD2. TRBV21-1 is a listed pseudogene. The CDR3 spans 17 residues. CDR3 in amino acids: CASSKVTGREAYNEQFF. CDR3 DNA sequence: TGTGCCAGCAGCAAAGTGACAGGACGGGAGGCCTACAATGAGCAGTTCTTC.

The chain employs TRBV5-1 and TRBJ2-2, with TRBD2 matching over 14 bases. Germline V gives CDR1 SGHRS, CDR2 YFSETQ. V dropped 3 bases and J dropped 1; count of bases not matched to a gene: 2. The CDR3 runs to 17 residues. The CDR3 bases are TGCGCCAGCAGCTATGGACTAGCGGGGGGGAACACCGGGGAGCTGTTTTTT. It yields the protein CASSYGLAGGNTGELFF.

The V call is TRBV7-9, the J call TRBJ2-5; tentatively, D is TRBD1 (5 bases). The CDR3 has 12 residues. V dropped 5 bases and J dropped 13 bases, with 17 bases sitting between them. Germline V gene sequence: CDR1 SEHNR, CDR2 FQNEAQ (reference sequence). The CDR3 DNA sequence: TGTGCCAGCAGCCTCAATCAAGGGGCCAGGTACTTC. Translated, it gives CASSLNQGARYF. Complete variable domain (other parts from reference TRBV7-9 and TRBJ2-5): DTGVSQNPRHKITKRGQNVTFRCDPISEHNRLYWYRQTLGQGPEFLTYFQNEAQLEKSRLLSDRFSAERPKGSFSTLEIQRTEQGDSAMYLCASSLNQGARYFGPGTRLLVL.

The rearrangement uses TRBV27 and TRBJ2-7, with TRBD2 matching over 10 bases. After removal of 2 bases from V and 5 bases from J, the junction contained 6 bases not matched to a gene. The CDR3 contains 15 residues. The germline V gene encodes CDR1 MNHEY and CDR2 SMNVEV (reference sequence). The chain's CDR3 is CASSLRTSGLNEQYF. CDR3 nucleotides: TGTGCCAGCAGTTTAAGGACTAGCGGACTTAACGAGCAGTACTTC.

The chain is built from TRBV3-1 (or the pseudogene TRBV3-2) and TRBJ1-2; 7 bases map to TRBD1. This CDR3 is built from 14 residues. J was trimmed by 6 bases and V by 3 bases; bases with no gene match: 7. The germline CDR1 and CDR2 sequences are LGHDT and YNNKEL (reference sequence). The CDR3 coding sequence is TGTGCCAGCAGCCAGAAGGGGGCGCGGAATGGCTACACCTTC. It codes for CASSQKGARNGYTF.

The chain combines TRBV5-1 with TRBJ2-7, with D perhaps given as TRBD1 or TRBD2 (5 bases each). The germline CDR1 and CDR2 sequences are SGHRS and YFSETQ. The CDR3 extends over 15 amino acids. The germline V and J ends were trimmed by 3 bases and 7 bases, with 20 bases remaining between them. The CDR3 spells CASSSLEGGPGEQYF. CDR3 nucleotide sequence: TGCGCCAGCAGCTCTCTTGAGGGCGGGCCAGGGGAGCAGTACTTC.

The rearrangement joins TRBV7-9 to TRBJ1-1, with a weak D call TRBD1 (5 bases). This CDR3 has 16 amino acids. CDR1 is SEHNR, CDR2 FQNEAQ, per germline (reference sequence). V was cut by 5 bases and J by 2 bases, with 18 bases left in between. CDR3: CASSTPPGTGNTEAFF. The CDR3 bases are TGTGCCAGCAGCACCCCTCCCGGGACGGGAAACACTGAAGCTTTCTTT.

This sequence joins TRBV20-1 and TRBJ2-1; D call uncertain. The CDR3 consists of 11 residues. Trimming shortened V by 6 bases and J by 3 bases, and 6 bases separated the two germline ends. Germline V gives CDR1 DFQATT, CDR2 SNEGSKA (reference sequence). The CDR3 bases are TGCAGTGCCCTAAGCTACAATGAGCAGTTCTTC. This sequence encodes CSALSYNEQFF.

The chain links TRBV7-9 to TRBJ1-1, with D unresolved. Trimming cost V 5 bases and J 11 bases, with 18 bases left between them. The V gene's germline CDR1 is SEHNR and CDR2 FQNEAQ (reference sequence). The CDR3 extends over 13 amino acids. CDR3 DNA: TGTGCCAGCAGCCTAGAGCCCCGGAGGGAGGCTTTCTTT. Its translation is CASSLEPRREAFF.

This chain uses TRBV7-8 with TRBJ1-2, with unresolved D. The V end was cut by 5 bases, the J end by 4 bases, with 14 bases between. Germline V gene sequence: CDR1 SGHVS, CDR2 FQNEAQ. The CDR3 is made up of 14 amino acids. CDR3 in DNA: TGTGCCAGCAGCCGGCTGGAGGGTGGCTATGGCTACACCTTC. It translates to CASSRLEGGYGYTF. Drawing the rest from reference TRBV7-8 and TRBJ1-2, the complete variable domain is GAGVSQSPRYKVAKRGQDVALRCDPISGHVSLFWYQQALGQGPEFLTYFQNEAQLDKSGLPSDRFFAERPEGSVSTLKIQRTQQEDSAVYLCASSRLEGGYGYTFGSGTRLTVV.

The chain combines TRBV4-2 with TRBJ2-3, with 13 bases that match TRBD2. The germline gives CDR1 LGHNA, CDR2 YNFKEQ. With 4 bases clipped from V and 1 base from J, the junction kept 11 bases outside the gene matches. This CDR3 region has 19 residues. As DNA, the CDR3 is TGTGCCAGCAGCCTTATTTTCGGGACTAGCGGGGAAGGCACAGATACGCAGTATTTT. Translating it yields CASSLIFGTSGEGTDTQYF.

The gene calls are TRBV24-1 and TRBJ1-5, with D perhaps matching TRBD1 (5 bases). This CDR3 has 14 residues. V was shortened by 9 bases and J by 5 bases, with 16 bases between the two germline ends. The germline gives CDR1 KGHDR, CDR2 SFDVKD. The CDR3 spells CATCRDGAHQPQHF. CDR3 DNA: TGTGCCACCTGCCGGGACGGGGCCCATCAGCCCCAGCATTTT.

The rearrangement uses TRBV5-6 and TRBJ1-2; tentative D call: TRBD1 (5 bases). The CDR3 sequence is 16 residues long. Germline-derived CDR1 and CDR2 are SGHDT and YYEEEE. V gave up 6 bases and J gave up 0 bases, with 18 bases separating them. CDR3 sequence reads: CASNSGGRITNYGYTF. Here the CDR3 DNA reads TGTGCCAGCAACTCTGGGGGACGGATTACTAACTATGGCTACACCTTC.

V gene TRBV7-9 combines with J gene TRBJ2-1; D is uncertain. The CDR3 has 11 amino acids. In germline, CDR1 is SEHNR, CDR2 FQNEAQ (reference sequence). The V and J ends lost 5 bases and 6 bases respectively, with 5 bases between them. The CDR3 protein is CASSNSNEQFF. The CDR3 coding sequence is TGTGCCAGCAGCAACAGCAATGAGCAGTTCTTC.

The gene calls are TRBV6-5 and TRBJ2-1, with TRBD2 as a possible D gene (6 bases). Germline values: CDR1 MNHEY, CDR2 SVGAGI. Trimming pared 7 bases from V and 6 bases from J, leaving 16 bases between. The length of the CDR3 is 14 residues. The CDR3 spells CASTPGALGNEQFF. DNA of the CDR3: TGTGCCAGCACGCCGGGAGCTCTTGGCAATGAGCAGTTCTTC.